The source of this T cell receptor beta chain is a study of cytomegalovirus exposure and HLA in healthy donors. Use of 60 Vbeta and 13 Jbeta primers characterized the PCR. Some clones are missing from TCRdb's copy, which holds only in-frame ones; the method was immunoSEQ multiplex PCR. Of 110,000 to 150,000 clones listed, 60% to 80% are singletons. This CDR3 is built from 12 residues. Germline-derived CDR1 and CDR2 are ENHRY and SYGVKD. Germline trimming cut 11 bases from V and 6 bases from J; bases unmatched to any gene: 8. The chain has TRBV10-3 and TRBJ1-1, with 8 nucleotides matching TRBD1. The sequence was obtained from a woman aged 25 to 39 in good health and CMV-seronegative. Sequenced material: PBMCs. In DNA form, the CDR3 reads TGTGCCGCTACAGGGGGTGAGGCTGAAGCTTTCTTT. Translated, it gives CAATGGEAEAFF.